Listed below are T cell receptor beta chains from one sample, sequenced in a study of T-cell memory formation after mild COVID-19. TCRdb itself ran the 5' RACE reads through MiXCR, one entry per CDR3 protein. The table includes roughly 560,000 distinct CDR3 sequences, roughly 22% detected once. Material: PBMCs or a T cell subset sorted from them (not recorded which). The receptors here all came from an adult woman who had mild COVID-19 (a few samples of this study predate the infection). Cell type and time point are not known. Both conserved end residues are part of each CDR3. The order of the fields is D gene, V gene, clone size, J gene, CDR3 DNA, CDR3 protein. A D gene is named only where the DNA matches it firmly. Where a row states a size, it is once, few, many or the class of an expanded clone; other rows omit it.

D: TRBD1; V: TRBV7-9; size: .; J: TRBJ1-1; DNA: TGTGCCAGCAGCGCGGACAGGGGCCCAAATGAAGCTTTCTTT; CDR3: CASSADRGPNEAFF
D: .; V: TRBV18; size: many; J: TRBJ2-7; DNA: TGTGCCAGCTCACCATCCCGGGCCGAGCAGTACTTC; CDR3: CASSPSRAEQYF
D: .; V: TRBV6-5; size: few; J: TRBJ1-5; DNA: TGTGCCAGCAGTCGGGACACCTCCAATCAGCCCCAGCATTTT; CDR3: CASSRDTSNQPQHF
D: TRBD1; V: TRBV27; size: .; J: TRBJ2-1; DNA: TGTGCCAGCAGTTTCCGGGACAGACCTAACAATGAGCAGTTCTTC; CDR3: CASSFRDRPNNEQFF
D: TRBD1; V: TRBV12-3/TRBV12-4; size: many; J: TRBJ2-1; DNA: TGTGCCAGCAGTTTGGGACAGCGAGGGAATGAGCAGTTCTTC; CDR3: CASSLGQRGNEQFF
D: .; V: TRBV12-3/TRBV12-4; size: many; J: TRBJ2-1; DNA: TGTGCCAGCAGTTTGAGCGGACCCTACAATGAGCAGTTCTTC; CDR3: CASSLSGPYNEQFF
D: .; V: TRBV10-3; size: few; J: TRBJ1-1; DNA: TGTGCCATCAGTGAGTCGGGGACGAGTAAAGGGCACACTGAAGCTTTCTTT; CDR3: CAISESGTSKGHTEAFF
D: TRBD1; V: TRBV20-1; size: .; J: TRBJ1-1; DNA: TGCAGTGCTAGAGGGGACAGGGACGATGAAGCTTTCTTT; CDR3: CSARGDRDDEAFF
D: TRBD2; V: TRBV11-2; size: .; J: TRBJ2-1; DNA: TGTGCCAGCAGCTTAGTTAGGGTGATTAGCGGGAATGAGCAGTTCTTC; CDR3: CASSLVRVISGNEQFF
D: .; V: TRBV4-3; size: .; J: TRBJ2-7; DNA: TGCGCCAGCAGCCAAGAACGGAACGGCGAGCAGTACTTC; CDR3: CASSQERNGEQYF
D: TRBD1; V: TRBV5-1; size: few; J: TRBJ1-1; DNA: TGCGCCAGCCGGGGACAGGGGGCCTGGAGCGCTGAAGCTTTCTTT; CDR3: CASRGQGAWSAEAFF
D: .; V: TRBV4-2; size: few; J: TRBJ2-5; DNA: TGTGCCAGCAGCCAAGTGTGGGGGGTAGGAGAGACCCAGTACTTC; CDR3: CASSQVWGVGETQYF
D: TRBD2; V: TRBV13; size: few; J: TRBJ2-1; DNA: TGTGCCAGCAGCGCCAGCGGGAGGAGCTCCTACAATGAGCAGTTCTTC; CDR3: CASSASGRSSYNEQFF
D: .; V: TRBV7-2; size: .; J: TRBJ2-5; DNA: TGTGCCAGCAGTCATCGGACCGGAGAGACCCAGTACTTC; CDR3: CASSHRTGETQYF
D: TRBD1; V: TRBV30; size: .; J: TRBJ1-5; DNA: TGTGCCTGGGGTGACAGGGTCAGCAATCAGCCCCAGCATTTT; CDR3: CAWGDRVSNQPQHF
D: TRBD2; V: TRBV19; size: .; J: TRBJ2-1; DNA: TGTGCCAGTAGTATGACGGGGGGAGAGCAGTTCTTC; CDR3: CASSMTGGEQFF
D: TRBD2; V: TRBV7-8; size: .; J: TRBJ2-7; DNA: TGTGCCAGCAGCTCGTACCCTAGCGGGGGGATGACCTACGAGCAGTACTTC; CDR3: CASSSYPSGGMTYEQYF
D: .; V: TRBV5-1; size: .; J: TRBJ1-1; DNA: TGCGCCAGCAGCTTGGGGAGGGACTTTCCGCCCACTGAAGCTTTCTTT; CDR3: CASSLGRDFPPTEAFF
D: TRBD2; V: TRBV15; size: few; J: TRBJ2-1; DNA: TGTGCCACCAGCAGAGCTCTAGCGGGGGACGGGGATGAGCAGTTCTTC; CDR3: CATSRALAGDGDEQFF
D: TRBD1; V: TRBV24-1; size: .; J: TRBJ2-7; DNA: TGTGCCACCAGTGATCCGGGACAGGGCCGGAACGAGCAGTACTTC; CDR3: CATSDPGQGRNEQYF
D: TRBD2; V: TRBV7-9; size: .; J: TRBJ2-2; DNA: TGTGCCAGCAGACCTGGACTAGCGGGCACCGGGGAGCTGTTTTTT; CDR3: CASRPGLAGTGELFF
D: .; V: TRBV4-2; size: .; J: TRBJ1-1; DNA: TGTGCCAGCAGCCAAGAGGGTGAGGCTTTCTTT; CDR3: CASSQEGEAFF
D: TRBD1; V: TRBV5-1; size: few; J: TRBJ2-3; DNA: TGCGCCAGCAGCTTAAGGGACAGCAGCACAGATACGCAGTATTTT; CDR3: CASSLRDSSTDTQYF
D: TRBD2; V: TRBV29-1; size: .; J: TRBJ2-7; DNA: TGCAGCGTTGAAGGGACTAGCGGGGGGGCGCGTCGTTACGAGCAGTACTTC; CDR3: CSVEGTSGGARRYEQYF
D: TRBD2; V: TRBV6-6; size: .; J: TRBJ2-1; DNA: TGTGCCAGCAGAGTCGGGACTAGCGGGAGTGATGAGCAGTTCTTC; CDR3: CASRVGTSGSDEQFF
D: TRBD1; V: TRBV24-1; size: .; J: TRBJ2-1; DNA: TGTGCCACCCTTTACATACCGGGACAGGGGGCTCGGAATGAGCAGTTCTTC; CDR3: CATLYIPGQGARNEQFF
D: TRBD2; V: TRBV7-2; size: .; J: TRBJ2-3; DNA: TGTGCCAGCAGCTTAGTTTTCCTAGCGGGGGGTTACACAGATACGCAGTATTTT; CDR3: CASSLVFLAGGYTDTQYF
D: .; V: TRBV7-2; size: .; J: TRBJ2-3; DNA: TGTGCCAGCAGCTTGGACCCCTGGGGAGGGACAGGCTCAGATACGCAGTATTTT; CDR3: CASSLDPWGGTGSDTQYF